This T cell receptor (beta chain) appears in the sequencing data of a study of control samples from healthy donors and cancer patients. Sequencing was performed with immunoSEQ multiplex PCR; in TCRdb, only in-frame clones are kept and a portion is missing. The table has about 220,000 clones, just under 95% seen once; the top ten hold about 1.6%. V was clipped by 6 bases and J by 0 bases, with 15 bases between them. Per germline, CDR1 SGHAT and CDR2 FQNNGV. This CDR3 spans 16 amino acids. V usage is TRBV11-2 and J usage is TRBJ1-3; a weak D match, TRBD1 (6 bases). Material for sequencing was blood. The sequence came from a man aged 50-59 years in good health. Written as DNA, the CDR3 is TGTGCCAGCAGACTCTTCGGCAGGGGCTCTGGAAACACCATATATTTT. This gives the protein CASRLFGRGSGNTIYF.